The subject of this entry is one TCR beta chain. Antigen: not known. The data were produced by immunoSEQ multiplex PCR, yet TCRdb's version contains in-frame clones alone and is incomplete. The data hold 98,000 or so clones, with 85% to 95% observed a single time. This entry belongs to a study of T cell responses to AZD1222 COVID-19 vaccine. Overall study findings and caveats: Nearly half of spike-specific TCRs reportedly go after variant regions that carry no mutations.

CDR3 length: 18 amino acids. V lost 6 bases to trimming and J lost 5 bases; unmatched junction nucleotides: 21. Looked up from germline, CDR1 is LNHDA and CDR2 is SQIVND (reference sequence). This rearrangement joins TRBV19 to TRBJ2-7, with TRBD1 matching 8 bases. Specimen: peripheral blood, collected on day 0 of AZD1222 vaccination. The clonotype was recovered from an adult in good health. The CDR3 sequence is CASSPRGESQGAYDEQYF. The CDR3 DNA sequence: TGTGCCAGTAGCCCACGGGGCGAATCTCAGGGGGCGTACGACGAGCAGTACTTC.